This T cell receptor (beta chain) emerged from a study of blood T cells in healthy people across ages. Study context: Per every two T cells, about one barcoded beta molecule was captured by template switching. Study-wide results and caveats: Underestimates were what the diversity estimates from one million T cells were considered to be. It was not known whether donors were CMV positive (a possible confounder of expanded clonotype changes). Getting older went along with TCR beta diversity per million T cells dropping roughly linearly.

The second PCR ran about 6 to 11 cycles with a sample-barcoded 5' primer and J-beta primers. TCRdb re-derived calls from the 5' RACE reads in MiXCR, one entry per CDR3 protein. Of over 700,000 distinct CDR3 sequences in the sample, 20% to 30% were seen once. Germline V gene lookup returns CDR1 LGHDT and CDR2 YNNKEL (reference sequence). The CDR3 runs to 15 residues. V was pared by 0 bases and J by 6 bases, with 15 bases between. As for this clonotype: The target antigen is unknown.

Separately, the same data were catalogued under a study of T cells of mothers and their children.

Sequences were obtained from blood. The J gene is TRBJ2-7, the V gene TRBV3-1; D uncertain. The sequence came from a boy younger than 18 in good health. CDR3: CASSQDGSTFSEQYF. CDR3 DNA: TGTGCCAGCAGCCAAGATGGTTCGACATTCTCCGAGCAGTACTTC.